Shown below are 27 T cell receptor beta chains from a single sample sequenced in a study of blood T cell repertoires in COVID-19. Measured with immunoSEQ multiplex PCR; TCRdb has only the in-frame clones, and not every one. This table has 85,000 to 110,000 clones, over 75% appearing once. The sample was peripheral blood. Receptors originate from a human donor in a cohort sampled during active COVID-19.

The genes are TRBV27 and TRBJ2-1; 9 bases map to TRBD1. The J segment lost 5 bases and the V segment lost 0 bases, leaving 2 bases of the junction unmatched. The CDR3 contains 15 residues. Germline V gene sequence: CDR1 MNHEY, CDR2 SMNVEV (reference sequence). CDR3 in DNA: TGTGCCAGCAGTTTATCCCGGGACAGGGACAATGAGCAGTTCTTC. Translating gives CASSLSRDRDNEQFF.

The J gene is TRBJ1-5, the V gene TRBV18, with a tentative D call TRBD1 (5 bases). There are 14 residues in the CDR3. Trimming stripped 5 bases from V and 2 bases from J, with 10 bases between. Germline values: CDR1 KGHSH, CDR2 LQKENI. This CDR3 reads CASSGSGGNQPQHF. In nucleotides, the CDR3 is TGTGCCAGCTCAGGGTCGGGGGGCAATCAGCCCCAGCATTTT. Full variable domain (remainder filled in from reference TRBV18 and TRBJ1-5): NAGVMQNPRHLVRRRGQEARLRCSPMKGHSHVYWYRQLPEEGLKFMVYLQKENIIDESGMPKERFSAEFPKEGPSILRIQQVVRGDSAAYFCASSGSGGNQPQHFGDGTRLSIL.

The count of this clone is one. The V and J genes are TRBV5-6 and TRBJ2-1; 16 bases line up with TRBD2. Germline lookup yields CDR1 SGHDT and CDR2 YYEEEE. The CDR3 is made up of 16 amino acids. Trimming removed 4 bases from V and 4 bases from J; junction bases left unmatched: 2. CDR3 amino acids: CASSGTSGGEYNEQFF. Written as DNA, the CDR3 is TGTGCCAGCAGCGGGACTAGCGGGGGGGAGTACAATGAGCAGTTCTTC.

The V call is TRBV7-3, the J call TRBJ2-6; D is unresolved. With 5 bases removed from V and 2 bases from J, the gap between germline ends came to 16 bases. Germline V gene lookup returns CDR1 SGHTA and CDR2 FQGTGA. This CDR3 is built from 17 residues. CDR3 residues: CASSAISVETGANVLTF. DNA for the CDR3: TGTGCCAGCAGCGCCATTTCGGTTGAAACTGGGGCCAACGTCCTGACTTTC.

The V gene is TRBV5-1, the J gene TRBJ2-7; the match to TRBD1 covers 11 bases. Per germline, CDR1 SGHRS and CDR2 YFSETQ. This CDR3 has 14 amino acids. The V and J ends lost 7 bases and 0 bases, in that order; junction bases with no gene match: 3. CDR3 sequence (DNA): TGCGCCAGCGGCGGGACAGGGGGCTCCTACGAGCAGTACTTC. Translating gives CASGGTGGSYEQYF. Using reference TRBV5-1 and TRBJ2-7 for the parts outside the CDR3, the full variable domain is KAGVTQTPRYLIKTRGQQVTLSCSPISGHRSVSWYQQTPGQGLQFLFEYFSETQRNKGNFPGRFSGRQFSNSRSEMNVSTLELGDSALYLCASGGTGGSYEQYFGPGTRLTVT.

This sequence joins TRBV18 and TRBJ2-7, with TRBD1 matching 7 bases. This CDR3 has 21 residues. Unmatched junction bases numbered 20, after V lost 0 bases and J lost 0 bases. Per the germline V gene, CDR1 is KGHSH and CDR2 is LQKENI. CDR3 bases: TGTGCCAGCTCACCACCAGCGATTCGATTTACAGGGGCGAATAACTCCTACGAGCAGTACTTC. This sequence encodes CASSPPAIRFTGANNSYEQYF.

The gene calls are TRBV5-4 and TRBJ2-7; 8 nucleotides line up with TRBD1. The CDR3 totals 15 residues. With 1 base clipped from V and 3 bases from J, the junction kept 6 bases outside the gene matches. Germline loops: CDR1 SGHNT, CDR2 YYREEE (reference sequence). DNA for the CDR3: TGTGCCAGCAGCTTGTGGGGACAGGATAACTACGAGCAGTACTTC. It yields the protein CASSLWGQDNYEQYF.

The chain recombines TRBV6-1 with TRBJ1-2; TRBD1 matches 7 bases. V gave up 3 bases and J gave up 7 bases; unmatched junction bases: 5. Germline lookup yields CDR1 MNHNS and CDR2 SASEGT. The CDR3 is made up of 13 amino acids. DNA of the CDR3: TGTGCCAGCAGTGACCGGGACAGAGGTGGCTACACCTTC. Amino acid sequence: CASSDRDRGGYTF.

The chain couples TRBV7-8 to TRBJ2-7; TRBD1 might be the D (5 bases). CDR1 is SGHVS and CDR2 is FQNEAQ in the germline V gene. The CDR3 loop spans 14 amino acids. Deletions cut 4 bases from V and 4 bases from J, with 14 bases between. The DNA of the CDR3 is TGTGCCAGCAGCTCAGGGTCCAGCTGGTACGAGCAGTACTTC. This gives the protein CASSSGSSWYEQYF.

The CDR3 DNA reads TGTGCCAGTAGTAAAGGGGGCGACGGCACTGAAGCTTTCTTT. This codes for CASSKGGDGTEAFF. This chain links TRBV19 with TRBJ1-1; TRBD1 agrees at 7 bases. In germline, CDR1 is LNHDA, CDR2 SQIVND (reference sequence). Trimming cost V 4 bases and J 4 bases; bases outside gene matches: 6. The length of the CDR3 is 14 residues.

The V gene is TRBV7-9, the J gene TRBJ2-1; 8 bases align to TRBD2. The CDR3 loop spans 18 amino acids. Germline V gene sequence: CDR1 SEHNR, CDR2 FQNEAQ (reference sequence). V lost 5 bases, J lost 1 base, and 13 bases stayed unmatched. CDR3 residues: CASSIATLLAASYNEQFF. The CDR3 DNA reads as TGTGCCAGCAGCATCGCCACCTTACTAGCGGCTTCCTACAATGAGCAGTTCTTC.

The chain has TRBV19 and TRBJ1-6; D unclear. The ends were cut back, 3 bases at V and 12 bases at J, with 9 bases in the middle. This CDR3 is built from 12 residues. From germline, CDR1 is LNHDA and CDR2 SQIVND (reference sequence). The CDR3 region has the DNA TGTGCCAGTAGTATGCGGGAACAACCCCTCCACTTT. Its protein product is CASSMREQPLHF.

This clone was counted only a few times. The chain joins TRBV7-2 to TRBJ2-7; weak D call: TRBD1 (5 bases). Germline CDR1 and CDR2: SGHTA and FQGNSA. This CDR3 has 12 amino acids. The V and J ends lost 5 bases and 2 bases respectively, with 7 bases between them. Here the CDR3 reads CASSDRTYEQYF. The CDR3 DNA sequence: TGTGCCAGCAGCGACAGAACCTACGAGCAGTACTTC.

The V and J genes are TRBV5-4 and TRBJ2-2; possible D gene TRBD1, 7 bases. Germline CDR1 reads SGHNT; CDR2 reads YYREEE (reference sequence). The CDR3 runs 15 residues. V dropped 4 bases and J dropped 4 bases, with 14 bases sitting between them. CDR3 nucleotides: TGTGCCAGCAGCCTGCAGGGGGGCGGCACCGGGGAGCTGTTTTTT. It specifies CASSLQGGGTGELFF.

The J gene is TRBJ2-7, the V gene TRBV6-5, with TRBD2 as a possible D gene (6 bases). This CDR3 is 15 amino acids long. The germline CDR1 and CDR2 sequences are MNHEY and SVGAGI. V lost 6 bases, J lost 9 bases, and 24 bases lay in between. The CDR3 nucleotides are TGTGCCAGCAGCTCCCTGGGGGGAGGAATCAAGGCGCAGTACTTC. Encoded protein: CASSSLGGGIKAQYF.

The rearrangement links TRBV29-1 to TRBJ2-1; D remains unclear. V was pared by 1 base and J by 5 bases, with 3 bases between. Per the germline V gene, CDR1 is SQVTM and CDR2 is ANQGSEA. CDR3 length: 11 amino acids. The CDR3 sequence: CSVEVNNEQFF. The CDR3 DNA is TGCAGCGTTGAAGTCAACAATGAGCAGTTCTTC.

The genes are TRBV6-1 and TRBJ1-4; TRBD1 matches at 8 bases. This CDR3 is 15 amino acids long. Trimming cost V 2 bases and J 5 bases; bases outside gene matches: 4. CDR1 and CDR2 (germline): MNHNS, SASEGT. CDR3 coding DNA: TGTGCCAGCAGTGAAACAGGGGGTAGCAATGAAAAACTGTTTTTT. Its protein product is CASSETGGSNEKLFF.

This rearrangement joins TRBV14 to TRBJ1-1; 9 bases are a match to TRBD1. Trimming removed 3 bases from V and 3 bases from J; junction bases left unmatched: 5. Germline lookup yields CDR1 SGHDN and CDR2 FVKESK. The CDR3 has 15 residues. The CDR3 DNA reads TGTGCCAGCAGCCAGGGTTGGACAGGGGACACTGAAGCTTTCTTT. Its translation: CASSQGWTGDTEAFF.

This clone was seen a single time. The chain links TRBV27 to TRBJ1-2, with D perhaps matching TRBD1 (5 bases). From germline, CDR1 is MNHEY and CDR2 SMNVEV (reference sequence). V lost 5 bases and J 6 bases, leaving 13 bases between the germline ends. There are 13 residues in the CDR3. CDR3 amino acids: CASSGGALNGYTF. The CDR3 DNA follows: TGTGCCAGCAGTGGAGGGGCTTTAAATGGCTACACCTTC.

The chain links TRBV2 to TRBJ2-2, with 11 positions matching TRBD1. CDR1 SNHLY and CDR2 FYNNEI come from the germline V gene. After removal of 8 bases from V and 8 bases from J, the junction contained 4 bases not matched to a gene. CDR3 size: 13 residues. CDR3 sequence: CASDGTGGGELFF. The CDR3 DNA reads TGTGCCAGCGACGGGACAGGGGGAGGGGAGCTGTTTTTT.

This chain joins TRBV19 and TRBJ2-5; 15 bases are a match to TRBD2. Losses at the gene ends were 3 bases for V and 13 bases for J; bases not matched to a gene: 6. This CDR3 contains 14 residues. Germline V gene lookup returns CDR1 LNHDA and CDR2 SQIVND (reference sequence). The CDR3 sequence is CASSMGTSGRSMYF. The CDR3 DNA sequence: TGTGCCAGTAGTATGGGGACTAGCGGGAGGTCTATGTACTTC.

This clone is a singleton in its sample. The V and J genes are TRBV5-4 and TRBJ2-1, with D maybe TRBD1 (6 bases). The CDR3 totals 15 residues. CDR1 and CDR2 from the germline V gene are SGHNT and YYREEE (reference sequence). Trimming removed 0 bases from V and 7 bases from J, with 14 bases in between. CDR3 region: CASSLEAGDINEQFF. Written as DNA, the CDR3 is TGTGCCAGCAGCTTGGAGGCAGGGGACATAAATGAGCAGTTCTTC.

The V gene is TRBV27, the J gene TRBJ2-7; D is possibly TRBD1 (6 bases). The CDR3 extends over 15 amino acids. V was shortened by 3 bases and J by 1 base, with 13 bases between the two germline ends. The germline V gene has CDR1 MNHEY and CDR2 SMNVEV (reference sequence). This CDR3 is CASSLGAGGSYEQYF. The CDR3 DNA reads TGTGCCAGCAGTTTGGGGGCAGGTGGATCCTACGAGCAGTACTTC.

This chain joins TRBV27 and TRBJ2-1; D not resolved. Per the germline V gene, CDR1 is MNHEY and CDR2 is SMNVEV (reference sequence). The CDR3 covers 15 residues. V was trimmed by 3 bases and J by 0 bases, leaving 9 bases between them. In DNA form, the CDR3 reads TGTGCCAGCAGTTTGGAGCCAAGCTCCTACAATGAGCAGTTCTTC. The encoded protein is CASSLEPSSYNEQFF.

The chain joins TRBV27 to TRBJ2-3; 9 bases fit TRBD2. Trimming removed 2 bases from V and 0 bases from J; junction bases left unmatched: 3. The CDR3 consists of 16 residues. CDR1 is MNHEY, CDR2 SMNVEV, per germline (reference sequence). The DNA for the CDR3 is TGTGCCAGCAGTTTAGTGGCGGGAGGGAGCACAGATACGCAGTATTTT. It yields the protein CASSLVAGGSTDTQYF.

This chain joins TRBV2 and TRBJ1-6, with D possibly being TRBD1 (5 bases). The V gene's germline CDR1 is SNHLY and CDR2 FYNNEI. The CDR3 has 14 amino acids. The V end lost 4 bases, the J end lost 8 bases, and 12 bases lay between the germline ends. CDR3 sequence reads: CASSVRVPDSPLHF. CDR3 in DNA: TGTGCCAGCAGTGTCAGGGTGCCTGATTCACCCCTCCACTTT.

This chain joins TRBV11-1 and TRBJ1-5, with D maybe TRBD1 (6 bases). The CDR3 has 15 amino acids. Germline lookup yields CDR1 SGHAT and CDR2 FQDESV (reference sequence). The germline V and J ends were trimmed by 1 base and 5 bases, with 12 bases remaining between them. In DNA form, the CDR3 reads TGTGCCAGCAGCTTAGATCCAGGGGCGGATCAGCCCCAGCATTTT. Translating gives CASSLDPGADQPQHF.